Presented here are 19 T cell receptor beta chains from one specimen sequenced in a study of vaccination effects on CD4 cells after COVID-19 (dated by TCRdb to between 2021 and 2022). These TCRs are of unknown antigen specificity. In the ViraFEST assay, PBMC were stimulated with viral peptide pools, and antigen-specific CD4+ T cell clonotypes were then identified by expansion using TCR sequencing. After around 11 days of culture, CD4+ T cells were isolated with the EasySep CD4+ T cell isolation kit. Library construction relied on the immunoSEQ multiplex PCR assay. The table comes from immuneACCESS by way of TCRdb, which keeps in-frame sequences with V and J called. Part of the clones is missing from these tables; in studies checked, under half for an unresolved V gene and the rest for unknown reasons. The sample table holds tens of thousands of clones, of which over 80% were seen once. About 2.6% of the sample rests with the top ten.

The sample was CD4+ T cells from PBMCs cultured with HCoV-229E spike peptides, taken before COVID-19 vaccination. The cell subset or site label for this specimen denotes: HCoV-229E spike overlapping peptide pool stimulation. The receptors stem from a human donor who received a COVID-19 vaccine.

V is TRBV10-3 and J is TRBJ2-5, with D unresolved. Per germline, CDR1 ENHRY and CDR2 SYGVKD. V was trimmed by 5 bases and J by 1 base, leaving 5 bases between them. The CDR3 contains 12 residues. DNA of the CDR3: TGTGCCATCAGTTTCGGCCAAGAGACCCAGTACTTC. Residues: CAISFGQETQYF.

The rearrangement joins TRBV19 to TRBJ1-1, with D possibly matching TRBD1 (5 bases). The CDR3 runs to 15 residues. Germline CDR1 LNHDA, CDR2 SQIVND (reference sequence). Trimming left V 7 bases short and J 5 bases short, with 20 bases between. The CDR3 sequence: CASIIRAGSWTEAFF. The CDR3 coding sequence is TGTGCCAGTATTATCAGGGCAGGGAGTTGGACTGAAGCTTTCTTT.

The chain carries TRBV18 and TRBJ1-4; the match to TRBD1 covers 9 bases. This CDR3 contains 16 residues. J lost 6 bases, V lost 4 bases, and 9 bases had no gene match. The V gene's germline CDR1 is KGHSH and CDR2 LQKENI. CDR3 in DNA: TGTGCCAGCTCACTAATTCTTCGGACAGGGGATGAAAAACTGTTTTTT. Amino acid sequence: CASSLILRTGDEKLFF.

The V call is TRBV28, the J call TRBJ2-4; 12 nucleotides align to TRBD1. The V and J ends lost 4 bases and 2 bases, in that order; junction bases with no gene match: 6. The CDR3 spans 17 residues. The V gene's germline CDR1 is MDHEN and CDR2 SYDVKM. The CDR3 nucleotides read TGTGCCAGCAGTTCCCCGGGACAGGGGGCGTCCAAAAACATTCAGTACTTC. This gives the protein CASSSPGQGASKNIQYF.

The chain links TRBV24-1 to TRBJ1-4, with 8 bases lining up with TRBD1. The J segment lost 5 bases and the V segment lost 5 bases, leaving 6 bases of the junction unmatched. The CDR3 extends over 15 amino acids. Per germline, CDR1 KGHDR and CDR2 SFDVKD. CDR3 in amino acids: CATSARGTGNEKLFF. For the CDR3, the DNA is TGTGCCACCAGTGCCCGGGGGACAGGCAATGAAAAACTGTTTTTT.

The chain links TRBV29-1 to TRBJ1-1; the D gene is possibly TRBD1 (6 bases). Trimming cost V 7 bases and J 1 base, with 7 bases left between them. There are 11 residues in the CDR3. Germline CDR1 and CDR2: SQVTM and ANQGSEA. This CDR3 is CSGGRNTEAFF. The CDR3 coding sequence is TGCAGCGGGGGGCGGAACACTGAAGCTTTCTTT. Filled out from reference TRBV29-1 and TRBJ1-1, the complete variable domain reads SAVISQKPSRDICQRGTSLTIQCQVDSQVTMMFWYRQQPGQSLTLIATANQGSEATYESGFVIDKFPISRPNLTFSTLTVSNMSPEDSSIYLCSGGRNTEAFFGQGTRLTVV.

The CDR3 sequence is CASSPQEVRTTVYGYTF. The CDR3 bases are TGTGCCAGCTCACCGCAGGAGGTCCGTACCACTGTATATGGCTACACCTTC. V gene TRBV18 combines with J gene TRBJ1-2; D is undetermined. The CDR3 consists of 17 residues. V shed 3 bases and J shed 5 bases, with 22 bases lying between them. CDR1 and CDR2 from the germline V gene are KGHSH and LQKENI.

The J gene is TRBJ1-5, the V gene TRBV11-2, with D tentatively TRBD1 (6 bases). The CDR3 extends over 14 amino acids. Trimming took 5 bases from V and 5 from J, leaving 13 bases between them. Germline lookup yields CDR1 SGHAT and CDR2 FQNNGV. The CDR3 DNA is TGTGCCAGCAGCGCACAAGGGGGGGATCAGCCCCAGCATTTT. Translated, it gives CASSAQGGDQPQHF. The full variable domain, its missing parts supplied by reference TRBV11-2 and TRBJ1-5, is EAGVAQSPRYKIIEKRQSVAFWCNPISGHATLYWYQQILGQGPKLLIQFQNNGVVDDSQLPKDRFSAERLKGVDSTLKIQPAKLEDSAVYLCASSAQGGDQPQHFGDGTRLSIL.

This rearrangement joins TRBV4-1 to TRBJ2-1, with 12 positions matching TRBD2. This CDR3 is 19 amino acids long. The ends lost 0 bases at V and 1 base at J; junction bases unmatched: 7. Germline CDR1 and CDR2: MGHRA and YSYEKL. CDR3 region: CASSQDPSGGALSYNEQFF. DNA of the CDR3: TGCGCCAGCAGCCAAGATCCTAGCGGGGGGGCCTTATCCTACAATGAGCAGTTCTTC.

This chain uses TRBV12-5 with TRBJ1-5; D gene uncertain. V was shortened by 1 base and J by 2 bases, with 18 bases between the two germline ends. This CDR3 contains 18 residues. Germline V gene sequence: CDR1 LGHNT, CDR2 FRNRAP. The CDR3 region has the DNA TGTGCTAGTGGTTTGGGGAGAGATCAGGCAGCGCGCAATCAGCCCCAGCATTTT. As protein: CASGLGRDQAARNQPQHF.

Only one count was recorded for this clone. The V gene is TRBV3-1 (or the pseudogene TRBV3-2), the J gene TRBJ1-5; no reliable D call. The CDR3 covers 13 residues. CDR1 is LGHDT and CDR2 is YNNKEL in the germline V gene (reference sequence). Trimming shortened V by 1 base and J by 6 bases, and 7 bases separated the two germline ends. CDR3 loop: CASSQAVGQPQHF. The CDR3 region has the DNA TGTGCCAGCAGCCAAGCGGTCGGTCAGCCCCAGCATTTT.

V is TRBV5-1 and J is TRBJ2-2, with 7 bases fitting TRBD2. The germline V gene has CDR1 SGHRS and CDR2 YFSETQ. J was trimmed by 0 bases and V by 0 bases; bases with no gene match: 2. There are 16 residues in the CDR3. The CDR3 DNA reads TGCGCCAGCAGCTTGGGGGGACTATCGAACACCGGGGAGCTGTTTTTT. Encoded protein: CASSLGGLSNTGELFF.

V usage is TRBV7-2 and J usage is TRBJ1-2; 11 bases are shared with TRBD1. The CDR3 consists of 16 residues. Germline CDR1 and CDR2: SGHTA and FQGNSA. With 1 base clipped from V and 8 bases from J, the junction kept 9 bases outside the gene matches. CDR3 in DNA: TGTGCCAGCAGCTTAGGGGTTGGACAGGGGGCGCAAGGCTACACCTTC. Residues: CASSLGVGQGAQGYTF. The whole variable domain, remainder taken from reference TRBV7-2 and TRBJ1-2, is GAGVSQSPSNKVTEKGKDVELRCDPISGHTALYWYRQSLGQGLEFLIYFQGNSAPDKSGLPSDRFSAERTGGSVSTLTIQRTQQEDSAVYLCASSLGVGQGAQGYTFGSGTRLTVV.

CDR3 in DNA: TGCGCCAGCATCGGGACGGCTATGACCCAGTACTTC. This translates into CASIGTAMTQYF. The rearrangement links TRBV10-2 to TRBJ2-5; D may match TRBD1 or TRBD2 (5 bases each). The CDR3 is made up of 12 amino acids. Germline V gene lookup returns CDR1 WSHSY and CDR2 SAAADI. Trimming left V 7 bases short and J 7 bases short, with 13 bases between.

The chain recombines TRBV7-3 with TRBJ1-1; D uncertain. Trimming took 2 bases from V and 1 from J, leaving 8 bases between them. This CDR3 region has 14 residues. From germline, CDR1 is SGHTA and CDR2 FQGTGA. This chain's CDR3 is CASSLRPGNTEAFF. CDR3 coding DNA: TGTGCCAGCAGCTTACGTCCCGGGAACACTGAAGCTTTCTTT.

This chain uses TRBV6-5 with TRBJ1-6; D ambiguous. The CDR3 sequence is 15 residues long. From germline, CDR1 is MNHEY and CDR2 SVGAGI. V lost 4 bases to trimming and J lost 14 bases, with 21 bases between them. CDR3 sequence: CASSFSPGRTSTLHF. CDR3 nucleotides: TGTGCCAGCAGTTTTTCCCCCGGACGGACTAGCACCCTCCACTTT.

In its sample, this clone was seen a few times. The chain is built from TRBV12-3 or TRBV12-4 and TRBJ1-1, with D maybe TRBD1 (5 bases). The V and J ends lost 6 bases and 1 base respectively, with 9 bases between them. The CDR3 is 13 residues long. CDR3 in amino acids: CASSQGKNTEAFF. The DNA of the CDR3 is TGTGCCAGCAGCCAGGGTAAGAACACTGAAGCTTTCTTT.

The V call is TRBV9, the J call TRBJ1-4, with a weak D call TRBD1 (5 bases). Per the germline V gene, CDR1 is SGDLS and CDR2 is YYNGEE. The CDR3 runs to 14 residues. Trimming pared 5 bases from V and 8 bases from J, leaving 16 bases between. CDR3 amino acids: CASRPKVGGEKLFF. The CDR3 DNA follows: TGTGCCAGCAGGCCAAAGGTTGGGGGGGAAAAACTGTTTTTT.

The chain carries TRBV6-2 or TRBV6-3 and TRBJ2-2; D unresolved. Trimming removed 0 bases from V and 6 bases from J, with 5 bases in between. Germline CDR1 reads MNHEY; CDR2 reads SVGEGT. CDR3 size: 13 residues. For the CDR3, the DNA is TGTGCCAGCAGTTACTCGGGGTCCGGGGAGCTGTTTTTT. It encodes CASSYSGSGELFF.